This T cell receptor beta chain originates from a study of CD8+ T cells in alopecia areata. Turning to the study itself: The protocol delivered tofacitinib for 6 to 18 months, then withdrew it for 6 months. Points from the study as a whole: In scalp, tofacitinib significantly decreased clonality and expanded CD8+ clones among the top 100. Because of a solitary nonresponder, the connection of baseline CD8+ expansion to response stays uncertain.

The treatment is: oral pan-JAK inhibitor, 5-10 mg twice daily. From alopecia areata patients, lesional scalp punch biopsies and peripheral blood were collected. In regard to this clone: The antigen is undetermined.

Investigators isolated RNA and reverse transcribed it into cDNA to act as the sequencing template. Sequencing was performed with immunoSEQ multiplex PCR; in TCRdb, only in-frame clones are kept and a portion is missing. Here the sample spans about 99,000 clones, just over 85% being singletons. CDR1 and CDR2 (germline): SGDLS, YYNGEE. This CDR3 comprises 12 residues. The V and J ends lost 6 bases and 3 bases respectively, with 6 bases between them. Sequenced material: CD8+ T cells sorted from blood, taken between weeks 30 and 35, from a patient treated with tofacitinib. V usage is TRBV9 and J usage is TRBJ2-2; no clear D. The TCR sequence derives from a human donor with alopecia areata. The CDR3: CASKSDTGELFF. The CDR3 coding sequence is TGTGCCAGCAAGTCAGACACCGGGGAGCTGTTTTTT.